This T cell receptor beta chain was observed in a study of shared clonotypes between healthy human individuals. Study background: The study used three CD4 naive, three CD4 memory, two CD8 naive and one CD8 memory plate per donor.

This CDR3 is 15 amino acids long. Germline CDR1 is WNHNN and CDR2 is SYGVQD (reference sequence). Trimming left V 0 bases short and J 0 bases short, with 5 bases between. As to this clone: As yet, its antigen is unknown.

Study-level points and caveats: Represented diversity (both genetic and exposure-history) was limited by the small number of donors.

Assay: immunoSEQ multiplex PCR; the TCRdb copy retains only in-frame clones and omits some. The sample shows some 1,900,000 clones, about 95% of them seen only once. Positive CCR7 selection of CD45RO-negative cells yielded the naive CD8 cells, and terminally differentiated effector memory CD45RA+ cells were excluded. The J gene is TRBJ2-2, the V gene TRBV10-1, with a weak D call TRBD1 (5 bases). This clonotype originated in a man younger than 30 in good health. Specimen: naive CD8+ T cells sorted from blood. The CDR3 region is CASSESTANTGELFF. Written as DNA, the CDR3 is TGCGCCAGCAGTGAGTCGACAGCGAACACCGGGGAGCTGTTTTTT.